These 10 T cell receptor beta chains were sequenced from one sample in a study of blood T cells in healthy people across ages. Next came a second PCR, run for about 7 to 12 cycles, which used a sample-barcoded 5' primer along with a J-beta primer mix. TCRdb called the 5' RACE reads again in MiXCR, with one record for every CDR3 protein. The sample holds about 830,000 distinct CDR3 sequences, under 80% seen once. Sequencing was performed on blood. These receptors came from a man aged 25 to 40 in good health.

This chain uses TRBV29-1 with TRBJ2-1; D unclear. The CDR3 runs to 11 residues. The V gene's germline CDR1 is SQVTM and CDR2 ANQGSEA. V was pared by 1 base and J by 8 bases, with 6 bases between. The CDR3 sequence is CSVEVDDEQFF. The CDR3 DNA reads as TGCAGCGTTGAAGTAGACGATGAGCAGTTCTTC.

This clonotype appeared a few times. The chain is built from TRBV20-1 and TRBJ2-1, with 7 bases identical to TRBD2. V gave up 3 bases and J gave up 3 bases; unmatched junction bases: 5. The CDR3 covers 14 residues. Germline V gene sequence: CDR1 DFQATT, CDR2 SNEGSKA (reference sequence). For the CDR3, the DNA is TGCAGTGCTAGCGTGGGGGGGGACTACAATGAGCAGTTCTTC. Translating it yields CSASVGGDYNEQFF.

As regards this clonotype: A read error may account for a junction end that differs from germline. The CDR3 sequence is CASSLQGAVNEKLFF. The CDR3 DNA is TGTGCCAGCAGCCTACAGGGGGCTGTTAATGAAAAGCTGTTTTTT. This chain uses TRBV7-2 with TRBJ1-4; 9 bases match TRBD1. Per germline, CDR1 SGHTA and CDR2 FQGNSA. This CDR3 has 15 amino acids.

The genes are TRBV2 and TRBJ1-5; D is uncertain. Germline CDR1 is SNHLY and CDR2 is FYNNEI. CDR3 length equals 14 residues. Trimming took off 1 base at V and 11 bases at J, with 15 bases between the two ends. The CDR3 loop reads CASSEGLQSKSQHF. In DNA form, the CDR3 reads TGTGCCAGCAGTGAAGGTCTTCAGTCCAAATCCCAGCATTTT.

The chain is built from TRBV6-2 or TRBV6-3 and TRBJ2-5; 8 bases align to TRBD2. V dropped 6 bases and J dropped 1; count of bases not matched to a gene: 10. The CDR3 runs to 16 residues. Germline V lookup: CDR1 MNHEY, CDR2 SVGEGT. CDR3 residues: CASSFRLANLQETQYF. The DNA for the CDR3 is TGTGCCAGCAGCTTCAGACTAGCGAATCTCCAAGAGACCCAGTACTTC.

This clonotype was seen a handful of times. The rearrangement links TRBV28 to TRBJ2-4; D not certain. The J call may be mistaken, given a closer DNA end match to TRBJ2-7. Germline V gene lookup returns CDR1 MDHEN and CDR2 SYDVKM. CDR3 size: 12 residues. The CDR3 sequence: CASSRLFYEQYF. The CDR3 DNA follows: TGTGCCAGCAGTAGACTGTTCTACGAGCAGTACTTC.

J is TRBJ2-5 and V is TRBV9; 9 bases match TRBD2. The CDR3 is 16 residues long. CDR1 and CDR2 from the germline V gene are SGDLS and YYNGEE. V dropped 3 bases and J dropped 1; count of bases not matched to a gene: 7. The DNA of the CDR3 is TGTGCCAGCAGCGATCCTAGCGGGGACTTCCAAGAGACCCAGTACTTC. This sequence encodes CASSDPSGDFQETQYF. The full variable domain, its missing parts supplied by reference TRBV9 and TRBJ2-5, is DSGVTQTPKHLITATGQRVTLRCSPRSGDLSVYWYQQSLDQGLQFLIQYYNGEERAKGNILERFSAQQFPDLHSELNLSSLELGDSALYFCASSDPSGDFQETQYFGPGTRLLVL.

The V gene is TRBV6-5, the J gene TRBJ2-4, with TRBD2 matching over 7 bases. The J call may be faulty, since TRBJ2-7 better matches the DNA end. Germline V CDR1 and CDR2: MNHEY, SVGAGI. The CDR3 runs to 16 residues. The CDR3 region has the DNA TGTGCCAGCAGTTTTATTCCGGGTCTTCGGGGGGACGAGCAGTACTTC. Its translation is CASSFIPGLRGDEQYF.

This sequence joins TRBV7-3 and TRBJ2-7; 7 nucleotides align to TRBD1. The ends lost 5 bases at V and 2 bases at J; junction bases unmatched: 9. This CDR3 has 15 residues. In germline, CDR1 is SGHTA, CDR2 FQGTGA. As DNA, the CDR3 is TGTGCCAGCAGCCTCGGGACAGACCCTGCCTACGAGCAGTACTTC. Its translation: CASSLGTDPAYEQYF.

The V call is TRBV6-6, the J call TRBJ2-3; D is possibly TRBD1 (8 bases). Germline values: CDR1 MNHNY, CDR2 SVGAGI (reference sequence). The ends were cut back, 7 bases at V and 2 bases at J, with 16 bases in the middle. The CDR3 totals 15 residues. Here the CDR3 DNA reads TGTGCCAGCATCGCGGACAGGGACTACACAGATACGCAGTATTTT. Protein: CASIADRDYTDTQYF.